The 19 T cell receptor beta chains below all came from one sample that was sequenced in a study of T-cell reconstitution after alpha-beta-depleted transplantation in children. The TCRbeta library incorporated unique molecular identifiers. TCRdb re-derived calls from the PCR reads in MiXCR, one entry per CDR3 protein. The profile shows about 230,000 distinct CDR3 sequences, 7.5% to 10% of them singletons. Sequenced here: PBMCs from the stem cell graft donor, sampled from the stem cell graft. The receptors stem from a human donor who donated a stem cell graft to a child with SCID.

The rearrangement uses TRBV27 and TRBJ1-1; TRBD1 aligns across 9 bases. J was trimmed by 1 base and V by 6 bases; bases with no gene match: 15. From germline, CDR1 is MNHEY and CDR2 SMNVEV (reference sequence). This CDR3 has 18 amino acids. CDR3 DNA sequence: TGTGCCAGCAGCCCCAACACCGGGACAGGGAAGGGGAACACTGAAGCTTTCTTT. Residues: CASSPNTGTGKGNTEAFF.

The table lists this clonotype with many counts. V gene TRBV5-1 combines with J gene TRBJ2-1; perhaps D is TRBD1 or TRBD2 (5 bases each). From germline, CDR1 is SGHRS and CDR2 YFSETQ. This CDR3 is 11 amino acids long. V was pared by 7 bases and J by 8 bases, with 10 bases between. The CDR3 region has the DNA TGCGCCAGCCAGGGACGGTATGAGCAGTTCTTC. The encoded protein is CASQGRYEQFF. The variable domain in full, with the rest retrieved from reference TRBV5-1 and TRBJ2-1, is KAGVTQTPRYLIKTRGQQVTLSCSPISGHRSVSWYQQTPGQGLQFLFEYFSETQRNKGNFPGRFSGRQFSNSRSEMNVSTLELGDSALYLCASQGRYEQFFGPGTRLTVL.

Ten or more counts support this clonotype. CDR3 residues: CASSTRTSSETQYF. In DNA, the CDR3 is TGTGCCAGCAGTACCCGGACTAGCAGCGAGACCCAGTACTTC. The chain is built from TRBV12-3 or TRBV12-4 and TRBJ2-5; TRBD2 matches at 8 bases. The J segment lost 5 bases and the V segment lost 5 bases, leaving 7 bases of the junction unmatched. The CDR3 length is 14 residues.

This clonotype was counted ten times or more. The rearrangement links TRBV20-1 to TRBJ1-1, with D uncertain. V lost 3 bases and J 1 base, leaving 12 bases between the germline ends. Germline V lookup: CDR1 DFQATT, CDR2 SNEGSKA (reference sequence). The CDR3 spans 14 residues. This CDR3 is CSARDLRGNTEAFF. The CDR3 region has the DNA TGCAGTGCTAGGGACCTCCGAGGGAACACTGAAGCTTTCTTT.

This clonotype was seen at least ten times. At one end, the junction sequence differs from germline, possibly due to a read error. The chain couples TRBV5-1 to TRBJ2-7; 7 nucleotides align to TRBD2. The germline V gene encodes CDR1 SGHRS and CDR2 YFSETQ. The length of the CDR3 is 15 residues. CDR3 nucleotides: TGTGCCAGCAGCTTAGCCGGGGGGAGCTCCTACGAGCAGTACTTC. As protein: CASSLAGGSSYEQYF.

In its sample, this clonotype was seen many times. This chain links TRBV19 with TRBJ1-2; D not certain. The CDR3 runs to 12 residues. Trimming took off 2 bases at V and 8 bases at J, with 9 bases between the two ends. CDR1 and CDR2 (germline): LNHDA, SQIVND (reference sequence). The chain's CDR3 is CASSIIGRGYTF. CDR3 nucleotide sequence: TGTGCCAGTAGTATAATCGGGAGAGGCTACACCTTC.

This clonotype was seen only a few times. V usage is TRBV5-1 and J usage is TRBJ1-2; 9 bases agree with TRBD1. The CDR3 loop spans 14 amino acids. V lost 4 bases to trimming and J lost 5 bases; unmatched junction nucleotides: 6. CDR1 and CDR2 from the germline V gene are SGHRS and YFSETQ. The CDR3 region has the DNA TGCGCCAGCAGCAGTACAGGGGGCGAATATGGCTACACCTTC. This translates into CASSSTGGEYGYTF.

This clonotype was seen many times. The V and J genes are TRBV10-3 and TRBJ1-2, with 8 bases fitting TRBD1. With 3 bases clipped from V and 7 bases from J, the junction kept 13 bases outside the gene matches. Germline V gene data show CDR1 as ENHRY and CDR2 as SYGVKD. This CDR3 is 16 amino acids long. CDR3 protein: CAISDPKDDRGVGYTF. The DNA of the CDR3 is TGTGCCATCAGTGACCCTAAAGACGACAGGGGAGTTGGCTACACCTTC.

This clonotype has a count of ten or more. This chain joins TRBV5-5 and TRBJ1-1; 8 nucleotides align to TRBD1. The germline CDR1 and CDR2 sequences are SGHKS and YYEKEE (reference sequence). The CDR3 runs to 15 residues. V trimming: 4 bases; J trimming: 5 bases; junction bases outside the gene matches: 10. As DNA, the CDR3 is TGTGCCAGCAGCCAAGAACCAGGGGGCGGGACTGAAGCTTTCTTT. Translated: CASSQEPGGGTEAFF.

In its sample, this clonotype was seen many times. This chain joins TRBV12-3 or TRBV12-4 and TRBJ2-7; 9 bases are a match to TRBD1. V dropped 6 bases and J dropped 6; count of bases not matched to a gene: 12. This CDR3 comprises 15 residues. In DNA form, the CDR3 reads TGTGCCAGCAGCCTGTTGACAGGGGGTGTTGGCGAGCAGTACTTC. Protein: CASSLLTGGVGEQYF.

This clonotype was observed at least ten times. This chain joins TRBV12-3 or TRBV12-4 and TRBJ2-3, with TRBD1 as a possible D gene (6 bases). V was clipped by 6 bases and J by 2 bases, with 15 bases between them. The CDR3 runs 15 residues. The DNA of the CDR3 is TGTGCCAGCAGCCGTGACAGGCCCTTCACAGATACGCAGTATTTT. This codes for CASSRDRPFTDTQYF.

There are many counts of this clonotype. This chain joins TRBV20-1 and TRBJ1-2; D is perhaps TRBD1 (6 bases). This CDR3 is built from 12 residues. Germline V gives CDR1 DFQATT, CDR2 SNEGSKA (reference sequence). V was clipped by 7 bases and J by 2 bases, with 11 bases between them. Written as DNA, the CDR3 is TGCAGTGTGGACAGTATGAACTATGGCTACACCTTC. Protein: CSVDSMNYGYTF.

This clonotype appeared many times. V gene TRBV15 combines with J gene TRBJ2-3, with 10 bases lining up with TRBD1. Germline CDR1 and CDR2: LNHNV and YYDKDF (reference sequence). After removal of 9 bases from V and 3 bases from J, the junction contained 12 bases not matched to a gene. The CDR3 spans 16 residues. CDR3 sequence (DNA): TGTGCCACAAGCGGCCGGGACAGGGGTGTGACAGATACGCAGTATTTT. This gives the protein CATSGRDRGVTDTQYF.

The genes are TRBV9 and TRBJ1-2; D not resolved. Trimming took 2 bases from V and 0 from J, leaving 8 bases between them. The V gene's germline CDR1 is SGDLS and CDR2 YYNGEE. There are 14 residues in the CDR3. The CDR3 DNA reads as TGTGCCAGCAGCGTGACGGGAGCTAACTATGGCTACACCTTC. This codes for CASSVTGANYGYTF.

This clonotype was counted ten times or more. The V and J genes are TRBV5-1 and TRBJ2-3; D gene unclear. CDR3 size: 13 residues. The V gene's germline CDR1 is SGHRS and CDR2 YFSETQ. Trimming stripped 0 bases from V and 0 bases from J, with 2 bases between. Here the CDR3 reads CASSLGSTDTQYF. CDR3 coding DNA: TGCGCCAGCAGCTTGGGCAGCACAGATACGCAGTATTTT.

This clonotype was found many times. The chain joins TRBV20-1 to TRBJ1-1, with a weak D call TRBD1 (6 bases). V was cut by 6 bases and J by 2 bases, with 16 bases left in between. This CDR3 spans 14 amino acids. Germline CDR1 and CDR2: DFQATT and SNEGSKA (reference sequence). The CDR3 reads CSAPRAGENTEAFF. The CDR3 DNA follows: TGCAGTGCCCCCAGGGCAGGGGAAAACACTGAAGCTTTCTTT.

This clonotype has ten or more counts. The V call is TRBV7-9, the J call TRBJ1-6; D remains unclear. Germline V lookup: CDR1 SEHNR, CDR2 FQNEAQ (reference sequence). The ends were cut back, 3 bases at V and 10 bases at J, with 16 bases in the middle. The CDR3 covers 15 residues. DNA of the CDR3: TGTGCCAGCAGCTTCCGGTTTCCAAGGCGATCACCCCTCCACTTT. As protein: CASSFRFPRRSPLHF.

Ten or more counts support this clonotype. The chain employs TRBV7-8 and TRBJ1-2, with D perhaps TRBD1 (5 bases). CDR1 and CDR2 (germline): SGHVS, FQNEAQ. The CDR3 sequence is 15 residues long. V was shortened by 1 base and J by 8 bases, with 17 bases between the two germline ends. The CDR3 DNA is TGTGCCAGCAGCTTAGGACCCCAGGGTCCTGGGGGCTACACCTTC. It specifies CASSLGPQGPGGYTF.

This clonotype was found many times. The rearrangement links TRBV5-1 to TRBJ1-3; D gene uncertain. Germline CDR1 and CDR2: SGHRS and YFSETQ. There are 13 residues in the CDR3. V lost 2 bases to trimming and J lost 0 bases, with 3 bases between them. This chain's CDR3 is CASSFYSGNTIYF. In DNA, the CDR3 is TGCGCCAGCAGCTTCTACTCTGGAAACACCATATATTTT.